This TCR beta chain was found in a study of glioma-infiltrating T cells. Background on the study: Samples included WHO grade II oligodendrogliomas or astrocytomas and initial-diagnosis grade IV glioblastomas. Study-wide findings and caveats: Only very few CDR3 sequences appeared in both tissue and blood. Tissue-blood divergence was below expectation in non-neoplastic patients, above in gliomas.

Using RNA template, CDR3s of TCR alpha and beta were amplified with iRepertoire arm-PCR. One-step reverse transcription and amplification started from about 100-400 ng of tissue mRNA or PBMC total RNA. TCRdb independently ran MiXCR on the multiplex PCR reads; one entry per CDR3 protein. Of approximately 400,000 distinct CDR3 sequences listed, roughly two fifths were seen once; the top ten hold about 12%. This clonotype was seen a handful of times. Its target is not known. The CDR3 runs to 16 residues. Trimming took 1 base from V and 1 from J, leaving 14 bases between them. Germline lookup yields CDR1 DFQATT and CDR2 SNEGSKA (reference sequence).

The sample was glioma tissue, nonneoplastic brain tissue, or PBMCs (not recorded which). The genes are TRBV20-1 and TRBJ1-5, with no clear D. This sequence was found in a human donor with low-grade glioma or glioblastoma, undergoing nonglioma brain surgery, or in good health (not recorded which). The CDR3 loop reads CSARGFRAQSNQPQHF. CDR3 coding DNA: TGCAGTGCTAGAGGGTTCCGGGCCCAGAGCAATCAGCCCCAGCATTTT.